This TCR beta chain emerged from a study of vaccination effects on CD4 cells after COVID-19. Across the study: Samples were taken post-vaccine, and their median timing was 72 days after the second dose. Findings of the study overall: Marked clonal contraction was seen in infection- and vaccine-induced clones late after vaccination.

Clones were read by immunoSEQ multiplex PCR, and TCRdb kept only the in-frame ones, dropping some. The table records 25,000 to 30,000 clones, roughly 74% of them present only once. Viral peptide pool expansion of antigen-specific CD4+ T cells preceded sequencing in the ViraFEST assay. Scientists isolated CD4+ T cells after an approximately 10-day culture period ended. Subjects were given two BNT162b2 or mRNA-1273 vaccine doses. Each vaccine recipient was nucleocapsid antibody negative and had no prior SARS-CoV-2 infection. The authors exchanged half the medium for IL-2 medium on days 3 and 7. This clone was detected once. The antigen is undetermined. The specimen was CD4+ T cells from PBMCs cultured with HCoV-OC43 spike peptides, collected after COVID-19 vaccination. Indicated subset: HCoV-OC43 spike overlapping peptide pool stimulation. The sequence was obtained from a human donor who received a COVID-19 vaccine.

The chain's CDR3 is CASSYSGQGYEQYF. Here the CDR3 DNA reads TGTGCCAGCAGTTACTCAGGACAGGGATACGAGCAGTACTTC. The V gene is TRBV6-5, the J gene TRBJ2-7; TRBD1 aligns across 8 bases. This CDR3 has 14 residues. Germline V gives CDR1 MNHEY, CDR2 SVGAGI. V lost 0 bases and J lost 4; bases outside the gene matches: 2.